Listed below are T cell receptor beta chains from one sample, sequenced in a study of shared clonotypes between healthy human individuals. Sequencing was performed with immunoSEQ multiplex PCR; in TCRdb, only in-frame clones are kept and a portion is missing. The table includes around 1.9 million clones, around 93% detected once. Sample: naive CD8+ T cells from PBMCs. Receptor source: a man between 18 and 35 years old in good health. Some clones in this sample may be carry-over from other donors' samples. Each CDR3 is given with its conserved first and last residue. Fields, in order: D gene, J gene, V gene, CDR3 DNA, CDR3 protein. D genes are given only for firm matches.

>-|TRBJ2-1|TRBV5-1
TGCGCCAGCAGCGGAAAAGGGGTTTACAATGAGCAGTTCTTC
CASSGKGVYNEQFF
>TRBD1|TRBJ1-1|TRBV5-1
TGCGCCAGCAGCCCGAAACTCCGGACAGGGGGCTCGATTGAAGCTTTCTTT
CASSPKLRTGGSIEAFF
>TRBD1|TRBJ1-2|TRBV5-1
TGCGCCAGCAGCTCCCTGGACAGGGACGGCTACACCTTC
CASSSLDRDGYTF
>-|TRBJ2-3|TRBV5-1
TGCGCCAGCAGCTCGAAAGTGAGTACGGCGACAGATACGCAGTATTTT
CASSSKVSTATDTQYF
>-|TRBJ2-7|TRBV2
TGTGCCAGCAGTGAGAGGTACGAGCAGTACTTC
CASSERYEQYF
>TRBD1|TRBJ2-7|TRBV19
TGTGCCAGTAGTACCCGACAGGGCTACGAGCAGTACTTC
CASSTRQGYEQYF
>TRBD2|TRBJ2-1|TRBV15
TGTGCCACCAACCCCAGGATGGCTAGCGGGAGCTACAATGAGCAGTTCTTC
CATNPRMASGSYNEQFF
>TRBD2|TRBJ2-3|TRBV5-4
TGTGCCAGCAGCCCATACGGGGGGCGGGAGGGACCCACAGATACGCAGTATTTT
CASSPYGGREGPTDTQYF
>-|TRBJ2-2|TRBV7-6
TGTGCCAGCAGCTTTGGAGGAGGGGAGCTGTTTTTT
CASSFGGGELFF
>-|TRBJ1-2|TRBV5-5
TGTGCCAGCAGCTACAGTCAACAGGGTGTCGGCTATGGCTACACCTTC
CASSYSQQGVGYGYTF